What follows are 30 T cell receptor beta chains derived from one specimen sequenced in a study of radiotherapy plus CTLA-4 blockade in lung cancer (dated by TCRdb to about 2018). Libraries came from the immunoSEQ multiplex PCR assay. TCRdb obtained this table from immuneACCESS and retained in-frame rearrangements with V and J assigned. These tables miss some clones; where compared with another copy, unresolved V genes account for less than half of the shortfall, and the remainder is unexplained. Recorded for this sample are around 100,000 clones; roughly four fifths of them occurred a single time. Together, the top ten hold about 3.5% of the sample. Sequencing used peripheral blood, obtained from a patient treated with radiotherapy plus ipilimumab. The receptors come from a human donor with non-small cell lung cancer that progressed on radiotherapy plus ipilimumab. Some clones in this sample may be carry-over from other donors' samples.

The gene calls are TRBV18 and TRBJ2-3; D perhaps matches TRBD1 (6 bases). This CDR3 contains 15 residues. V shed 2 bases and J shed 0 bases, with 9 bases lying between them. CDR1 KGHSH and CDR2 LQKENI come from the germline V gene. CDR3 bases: TGTGCCAGCTCACCAGGGACAACCAGCACAGATACGCAGTATTTT. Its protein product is CASSPGTTSTDTQYF.

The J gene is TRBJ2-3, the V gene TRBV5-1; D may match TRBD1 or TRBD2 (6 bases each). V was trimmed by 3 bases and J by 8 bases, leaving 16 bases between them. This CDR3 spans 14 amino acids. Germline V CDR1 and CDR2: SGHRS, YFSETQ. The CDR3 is CASSSSTQGGTQYF. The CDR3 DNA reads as TGCGCCAGCAGCTCCTCTACACAGGGAGGTACGCAGTATTTT.

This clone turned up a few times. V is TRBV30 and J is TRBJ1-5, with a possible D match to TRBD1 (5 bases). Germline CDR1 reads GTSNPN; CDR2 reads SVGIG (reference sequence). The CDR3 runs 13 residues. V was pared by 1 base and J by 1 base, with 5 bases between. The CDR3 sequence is CAWSGDSNQPQHF. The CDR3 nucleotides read TGTGCCTGGAGTGGGGACAGCAATCAGCCCCAGCATTTT.

CDR3 protein: CASSVSGQGGQETQYF. In nucleotides, the CDR3 is TGTGCCAGCAGCGTAAGTGGCCAGGGCGGCCAAGAGACCCAGTACTTC. The V call is TRBV9, the J call TRBJ2-5; possibly TRBD1 for D (5 bases). The V gene's germline CDR1 is SGDLS and CDR2 YYNGEE. The CDR3 consists of 16 residues. V gave up 1 base and J gave up 1 base, with 14 bases separating them.

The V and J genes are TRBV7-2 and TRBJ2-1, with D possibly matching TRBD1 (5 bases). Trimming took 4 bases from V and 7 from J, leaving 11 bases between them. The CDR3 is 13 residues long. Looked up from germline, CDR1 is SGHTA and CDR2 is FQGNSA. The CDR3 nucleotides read TGTGCCAGCAGCTCGACAGAATCTAATGAGCAGTTCTTC. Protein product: CASSSTESNEQFF.

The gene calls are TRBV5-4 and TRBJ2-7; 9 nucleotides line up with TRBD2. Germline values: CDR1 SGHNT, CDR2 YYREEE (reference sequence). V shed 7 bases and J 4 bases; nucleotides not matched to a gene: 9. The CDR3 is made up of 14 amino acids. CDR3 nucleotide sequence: TGTGCCAGCGGGCCCCGGACTAGCGTATACGAGCAGTACTTC. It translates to CASGPRTSVYEQYF.

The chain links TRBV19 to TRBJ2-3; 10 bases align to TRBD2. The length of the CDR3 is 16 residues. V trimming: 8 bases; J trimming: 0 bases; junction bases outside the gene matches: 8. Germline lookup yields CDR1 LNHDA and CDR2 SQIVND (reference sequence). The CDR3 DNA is TGTGCCAGTGCCTTTAGCGGGGGGTTAAGCACAGATACGCAGTATTTT. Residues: CASAFSGGLSTDTQYF.

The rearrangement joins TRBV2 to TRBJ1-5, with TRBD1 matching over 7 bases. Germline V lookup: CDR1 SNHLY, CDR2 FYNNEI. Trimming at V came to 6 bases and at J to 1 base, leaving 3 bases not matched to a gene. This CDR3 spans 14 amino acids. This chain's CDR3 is CASRPTGSNQPQHF. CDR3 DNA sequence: TGTGCCAGCAGACCGACAGGGAGCAATCAGCCCCAGCATTTT.

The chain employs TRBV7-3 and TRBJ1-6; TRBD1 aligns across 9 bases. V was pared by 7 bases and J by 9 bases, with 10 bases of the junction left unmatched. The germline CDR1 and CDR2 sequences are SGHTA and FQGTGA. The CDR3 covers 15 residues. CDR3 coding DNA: TGTGCCAGCACCGAATTTCCGGGACAGGGTTCACCCCTCCACTTT. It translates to CASTEFPGQGSPLHF.

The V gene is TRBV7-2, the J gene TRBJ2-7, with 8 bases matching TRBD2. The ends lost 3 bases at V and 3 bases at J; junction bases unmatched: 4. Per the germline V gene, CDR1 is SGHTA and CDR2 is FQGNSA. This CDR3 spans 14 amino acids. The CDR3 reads CASSFRGGSYEQYF. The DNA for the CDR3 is TGTGCCAGCAGCTTCCGGGGGGGGAGCTACGAGCAGTACTTC.

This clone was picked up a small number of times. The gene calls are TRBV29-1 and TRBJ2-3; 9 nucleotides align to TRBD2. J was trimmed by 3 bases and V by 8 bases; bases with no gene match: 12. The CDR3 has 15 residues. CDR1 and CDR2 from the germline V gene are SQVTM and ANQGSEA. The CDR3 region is CSLEGRGGVTDTQYF. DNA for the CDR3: TGCAGCCTCGAAGGGCGGGGGGGCGTTACAGATACGCAGTATTTT.

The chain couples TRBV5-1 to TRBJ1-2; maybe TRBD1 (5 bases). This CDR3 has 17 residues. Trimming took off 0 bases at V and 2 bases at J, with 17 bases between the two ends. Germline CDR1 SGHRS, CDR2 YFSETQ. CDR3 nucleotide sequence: TGCGCCAGCAGCTTGGACAGGCGGGTTTCTCCCAACTATGGCTACACCTTC. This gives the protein CASSLDRRVSPNYGYTF.

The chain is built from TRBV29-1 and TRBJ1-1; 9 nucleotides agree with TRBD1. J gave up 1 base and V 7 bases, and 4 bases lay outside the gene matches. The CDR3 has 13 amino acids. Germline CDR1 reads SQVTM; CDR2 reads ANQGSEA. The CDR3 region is CSAGTGRNTEAFF. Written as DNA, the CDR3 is TGCAGCGCAGGGACAGGGAGGAACACTGAAGCTTTCTTT.

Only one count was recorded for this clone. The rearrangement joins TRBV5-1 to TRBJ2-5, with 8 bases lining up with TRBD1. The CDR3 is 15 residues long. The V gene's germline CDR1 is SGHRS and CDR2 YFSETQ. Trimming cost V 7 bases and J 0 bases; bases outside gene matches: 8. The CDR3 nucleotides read TGCGCCAGCGACAGGGGATATGGAAACCAAGAGACCCAGTACTTC. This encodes CASDRGYGNQETQYF.

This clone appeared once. CDR3 sequence reads: CASSHPGHQLGYTF. The CDR3 region has the DNA TGTGCCAGCTCGCATCCGGGACACCAGCTAGGCTACACCTTC. J is TRBJ1-2 and V is TRBV27; maybe TRBD1 (6 bases). The germline CDR1 and CDR2 sequences are MNHEY and SMNVEV (reference sequence). Trimming shortened V by 8 bases and J by 8 bases, and 21 bases separated the two germline ends. The CDR3 length is 14 residues.

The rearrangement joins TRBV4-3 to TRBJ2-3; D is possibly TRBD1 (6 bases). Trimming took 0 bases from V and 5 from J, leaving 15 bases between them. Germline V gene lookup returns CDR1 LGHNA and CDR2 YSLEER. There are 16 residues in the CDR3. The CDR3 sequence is CASSQDTGRSGDTQYF. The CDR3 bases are TGCGCCAGCAGCCAAGATACAGGGCGATCGGGAGATACGCAGTATTTT.

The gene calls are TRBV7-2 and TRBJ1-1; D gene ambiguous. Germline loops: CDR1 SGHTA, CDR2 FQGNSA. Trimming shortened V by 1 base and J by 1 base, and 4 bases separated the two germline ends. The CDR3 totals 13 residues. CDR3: CASSLEANTEAFF. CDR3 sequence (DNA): TGTGCCAGCAGCTTAGAGGCGAACACTGAAGCTTTCTTT.

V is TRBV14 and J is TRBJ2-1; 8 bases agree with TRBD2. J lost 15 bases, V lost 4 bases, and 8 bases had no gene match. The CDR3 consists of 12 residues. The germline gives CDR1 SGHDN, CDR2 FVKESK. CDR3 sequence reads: CASSPGGTRRFF. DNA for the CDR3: TGTGCCAGCAGCCCTGGTGGGACTAGGCGGTTCTTC.

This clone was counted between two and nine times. The CDR3 region has the DNA TGTGCCAGCAGTCTCTTAGCGGGGGTAGAGACCCAGTACTTC. It encodes CASSLLAGVETQYF. The genes are TRBV5-4 and TRBJ2-5, with TRBD2 identical over 9 bases. CDR1 and CDR2 (germline): SGHNT, YYREEE (reference sequence). V shed 5 bases and J 4 bases; nucleotides not matched to a gene: 6. The CDR3 runs 14 residues.

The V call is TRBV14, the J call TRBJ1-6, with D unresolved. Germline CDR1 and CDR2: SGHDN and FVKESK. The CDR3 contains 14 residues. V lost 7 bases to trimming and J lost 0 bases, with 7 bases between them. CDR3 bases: TGTGCCAGCACGGGGAGCTCCTATAATTCACCCCTCCACTTT. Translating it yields CASTGSSYNSPLHF.

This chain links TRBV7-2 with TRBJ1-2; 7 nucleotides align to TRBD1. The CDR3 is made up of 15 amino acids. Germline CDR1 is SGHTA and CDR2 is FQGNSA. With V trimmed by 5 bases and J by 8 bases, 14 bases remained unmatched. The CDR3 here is CASSGRDSPTRGYTF. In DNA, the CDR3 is TGTGCCAGCAGCGGGCGGGACAGCCCTACTAGAGGCTACACCTTC. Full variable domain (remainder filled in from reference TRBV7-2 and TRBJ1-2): GAGVSQSPSNKVTEKGKDVELRCDPISGHTALYWYRQSLGQGLEFLIYFQGNSAPDKSGLPSDRFSAERTGGSVSTLTIQRTQQEDSAVYLCASSGRDSPTRGYTFGSGTRLTVV.

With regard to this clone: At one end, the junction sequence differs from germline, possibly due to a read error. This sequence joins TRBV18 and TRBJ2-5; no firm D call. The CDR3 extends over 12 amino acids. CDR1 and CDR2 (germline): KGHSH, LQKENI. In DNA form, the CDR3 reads TGTGCCAGCTCACCCGAGGAAGAGATCCAGTACTTC. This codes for CASSPEEEIQYF.

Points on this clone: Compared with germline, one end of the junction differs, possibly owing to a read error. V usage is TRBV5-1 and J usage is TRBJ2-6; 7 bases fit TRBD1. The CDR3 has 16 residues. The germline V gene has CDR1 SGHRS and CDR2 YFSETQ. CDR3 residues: CAGSDRESSGANVLTF. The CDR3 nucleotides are TGCGCCGGCAGCGACAGGGAATCCTCTGGGGCCAACGTCCTGACTTTC.

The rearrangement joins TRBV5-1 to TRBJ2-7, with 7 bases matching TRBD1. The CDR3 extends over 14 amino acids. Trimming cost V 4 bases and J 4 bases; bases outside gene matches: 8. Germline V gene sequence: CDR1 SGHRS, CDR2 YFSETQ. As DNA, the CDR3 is TGCGCCAGCAGCCTTCTAGAGGACAGGTACGAGCAGTACTTC. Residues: CASSLLEDRYEQYF.

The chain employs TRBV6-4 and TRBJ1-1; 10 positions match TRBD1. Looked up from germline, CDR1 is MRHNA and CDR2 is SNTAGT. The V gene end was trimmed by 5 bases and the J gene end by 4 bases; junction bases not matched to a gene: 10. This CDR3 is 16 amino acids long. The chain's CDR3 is CASSRDRDRGATEAFF. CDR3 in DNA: TGTGCCAGCAGTCGAGACCGGGACAGGGGTGCCACTGAAGCTTTCTTT.

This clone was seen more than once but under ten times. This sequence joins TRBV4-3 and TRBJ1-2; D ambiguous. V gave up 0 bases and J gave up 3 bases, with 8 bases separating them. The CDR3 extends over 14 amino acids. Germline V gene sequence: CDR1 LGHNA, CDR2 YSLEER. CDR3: CASSQDYRDYGYTF. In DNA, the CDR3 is TGCGCCAGCAGCCAAGATTACAGAGACTATGGCTACACCTTC.

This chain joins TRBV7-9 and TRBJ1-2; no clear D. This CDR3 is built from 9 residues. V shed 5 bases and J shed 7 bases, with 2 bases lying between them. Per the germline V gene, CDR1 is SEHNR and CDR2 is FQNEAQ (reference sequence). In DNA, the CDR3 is TGTGCCAGCAGCCCTGGCTACACCTTC. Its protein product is CASSPGYTF. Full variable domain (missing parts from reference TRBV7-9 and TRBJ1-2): DTGVSQNPRHKITKRGQNVTFRCDPISEHNRLYWYRQTLGQGPEFLTYFQNEAQLEKSRLLSDRFSAERPKGSFSTLEIQRTEQGDSAMYLCASSPGYTFGSGTRLTVV.

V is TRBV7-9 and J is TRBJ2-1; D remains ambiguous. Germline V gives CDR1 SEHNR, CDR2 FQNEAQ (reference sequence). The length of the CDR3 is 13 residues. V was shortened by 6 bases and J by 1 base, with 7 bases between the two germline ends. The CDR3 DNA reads TGTGCCAGCAGACCTTCTTCCTACAATGAGCAGTTCTTC. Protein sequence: CASRPSSYNEQFF.

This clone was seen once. The CDR3 protein is CAWSLGYQETQYF. The CDR3 nucleotides read TGTGCCTGGAGTCTTGGGTACCAAGAGACCCAGTACTTC. The chain links TRBV30 to TRBJ2-5; D unclear. This CDR3 has 13 amino acids. V dropped 2 bases and J dropped 0 bases, with 7 bases sitting between them. From germline, CDR1 is GTSNPN and CDR2 SVGIG (reference sequence).

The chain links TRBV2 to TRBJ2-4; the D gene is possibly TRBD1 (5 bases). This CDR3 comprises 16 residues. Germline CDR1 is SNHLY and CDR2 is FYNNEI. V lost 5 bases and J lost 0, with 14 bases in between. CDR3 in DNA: TGTGCCAGCAGTCCGCCCAGGGCCTTAGCCAAAAACATTCAGTACTTC. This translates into CASSPPRALAKNIQYF.